This T cell receptor (beta chain) was observed in a study of blood T cells in healthy people across ages. Study outcomes and limitations: Roughly linearly, TCR beta diversity per million T cells fell as age increased.

With regard to this clonotype: The antigen remains unidentified.

The CDR3 consists of 15 residues. Germline loops: CDR1 SEHNR, CDR2 FQNEAQ (reference sequence). V gave up 5 bases and J gave up 6 bases; unmatched junction bases: 6. Next came a second PCR, run for about 6 to 12 cycles, which used a sample-barcoded 5' primer along with a J-beta primer mix. Each cDNA molecule received a tag from a template-switch adaptor that had 12 random nucleotides. TCRdb re-analysed the 5' RACE reads in MiXCR, keeping a single row per CDR3 protein. The sample records about 680,000 distinct CDR3 sequences, around 45% being singletons. Sequenced input: blood. The rearrangement joins TRBV7-9 to TRBJ2-3, with TRBD2 matching 12 bases. This receptor was identified in a woman aged 55-69 years in good health. CDR3 sequence: CASSRGLAGRDTQYF. The CDR3 coding sequence is TGTGCCAGCAGCCGAGGACTAGCGGGGAGGGATACGCAGTATTTT.